This T cell receptor (beta chain) emerged from a study of blood T cell repertoires in COVID-19. Overall study: Sites in the United States, Italy and Spain provided acute and convalescent COVID-19 samples. In each case, the material was cDNA or gDNA derived from T cells, B-cell-depleted T cells, or PBMCs.

Germline CDR1 and CDR2: MRHNA and SNTAGT. After removal of 10 bases from V and 3 bases from J, the junction contained 15 bases not matched to a gene. This CDR3 comprises 15 residues. Followed over time, Seattle patients had been enrolled while infection was active. Under the authors' procedure: Cell counts per sample came from amplifying reference gene primers. TCRdb keeps only in-frame clones here, not all; method: immunoSEQ multiplex PCR. Clonal size and the V and J genes are those of that table, whereas D and trimming came from the DNA. The data show about 500,000 clones, 70% to 90% seen once. This clonotype was sampled from a woman aged 45 to 65 with COVID-19, enrolled during active disease. Sequenced input: peripheral blood. The V call is TRBV6-4, the J call TRBJ2-7, with TRBD1 matching 7 bases. CDR3 in DNA: TGTGCCATCCCCAGGGACAGTTTTAGGAGCTACGAGCAGTACTTC. This translates into CAIPRDSFRSYEQYF.